The subject of this entry is one T cell receptor beta chain. The clone's antigen remains unknown. Qualities for individual bases were not recorded, and no much larger clone is one base off. This sample was included in a study of post-analysis software for immune sequencing data (dated by TCRdb to the mid-2010s). About the investigation overall: Relapsing-remitting, secondary progressive and progressive-relapsing multiple sclerosis were recorded as disease courses, and subtype annotation was lacking for some patients. The patient repertoires were compared against approximately ten previously published healthy control repertoires obtained from donors aged 6 to 25 years. A subset of samples was prepared in parallel using single-end sample barcoding, then pooled and co-amplified after Illumina adapter ligation.

Libraries were prepared through PCR. Sequencing instrument: Illumina HiSeq 2500. To reduce PCR and sequencing biases, unique molecular identifiers were built into the TCR beta cDNA libraries. Every 1 to 10 million input T cells yielded roughly 500,000 cDNA molecules, meaning each molecule approximated one T cell. Patient libraries were prepared and sequenced with the same protocol used for the earlier healthy control dataset. Within a given batch, samples were prepared together, multiplexed and sequenced on the same HiSeq lane. In the paper's pipeline: MIGEC handled the raw barcoded reads, throwing out single-read molecular identifier groups before consensus assembly and CDR3 extraction. VDJtools was used for post-analysis of the clonotype tables, and diversity was normalized by down-sampling every dataset to the size of the smallest sample. Repertoire overlap clustering matched CDR3 amino acid but not nucleotide sequences to correct batch-related cross-sample contamination. Starting from the raw public reads, TCRdb applied fastp trimming at Q25, assembled clones with MiXCR and retained in-frame beta chains. For every CDR3 protein sequence, its rows merge into one entry that carries the most common genes and DNA. TCRdb assigned the V and J calls; the authors' analysis was not used. For this sample there are 250,000 to 300,000 distinct CDR3 sequences; 36% appear just once. The top ten hold approximately 4.6% of the sample.

General findings and caveats noted by the study authors: Compared with controls, multiple sclerosis patients had significantly lower normalized Chao1 diversity, a finding suggesting substantial peripheral T-cell clonal expansion. Direct clustering with F measure showed strong co-clustering of samples prepared in the same batch, prompting a batch-effect correction. Significantly higher frequencies in patients than in controls were found for five or six TRBV segments, including TRBV5-6, TRBV5-1 and TRBV20-1. The multiple sclerosis patient group was slightly younger than the control group.

To demonstrate the VDJtools post-analysis software, TCR beta repertoires were profiled from the peripheral blood of more than ten young patients with multiple sclerosis. The multiple sclerosis patients were children and adolescents ranging in age from roughly 6 to 16 years. The CDR3 has 16 amino acids, counting the end cysteine and phenylalanine. The kept DNA is CDR3 alone, 48 bases in frame from the first base. Deletion took 2 bases off V and 6 bases off J, with a span of 18 bases between the germline ends. CDR1 and CDR2 are drawn from the germline V gene: MNHEY, SVGEGT. The chain employs TRBV6-2 or TRBV6-3 and TRBJ2-3; the D gene assignment is perhaps TRBD1 or TRBD2, with each matching 5 bases. The TCR originated in a girl aged 10-17 years with multiple sclerosis. Sequenced sample: blood. The DNA is TGTGCCAGCAGTTACCGAACTAGGACGACAGCGGATACGCAGTATTTT. Translated, it reads CASSYRTRTTADTQYF.